One and the same sample provided the 8 T cell receptor beta chains below, sequenced in a study of shared clonotypes between healthy human individuals. The method was immunoSEQ multiplex PCR; TCRdb's version includes in-frame clones alone and lacks a portion of them. Of about 380,000 clones listed, approximately 96% are singletons. The sample comprised memory CD8+ T cells sorted from blood. Subset here: CD45RO+ cells pooled with CCR7-negative TemRA cells. Receptors originate from a young man in good health.

This clone has just one count. The chain joins TRBV12-5 to TRBJ2-5; D could derive from TRBD1 or TRBD2 (6 bases each). Deletions cut 3 bases from V and 5 bases from J, with 10 bases between. Germline values: CDR1 LGHNT, CDR2 FRNRAP. The CDR3 spans 13 residues. In DNA, the CDR3 is TGTGCTAGTGGTTTTGGAGGGGGTGAGACCCAGTACTTC. It is translated as CASGFGGGETQYF.

The genes are TRBV5-1 and TRBJ2-3; 7 nucleotides line up with TRBD2. Germline V CDR1 and CDR2: SGHRS, YFSETQ. This CDR3 spans 17 amino acids. Trimming removed 3 bases from V and 4 bases from J; junction bases left unmatched: 14. DNA for the CDR3: TGCGCCAGCAGCTACGGGACTGCGGGAGTTGGCGCAGATACGCAGTATTTT. It specifies CASSYGTAGVGADTQYF.

This clone was counted once. The V gene is TRBV29-1, the J gene TRBJ2-3; D might be TRBD1 (7 bases). Between the trimmed V and J ends, which lost 5 bases and 2 bases, there was a span of 17 bases. The germline V gene encodes CDR1 SQVTM and CDR2 ANQGSEA. The CDR3 runs to 15 residues. The chain's CDR3 is CSVRRYRGLTDTQYF. The CDR3 DNA reads as TGCAGCGTTCGCCGTTACAGGGGACTCACAGATACGCAGTATTTT.

This clone appeared a few times. Other nucleotide sequences from this sample produce the same CDR3. The chain carries TRBV28 and TRBJ1-5; D ambiguous. The V and J ends lost 3 bases and 4 bases respectively, with 1 base between them. The CDR3 is 11 amino acids. The germline CDR1 and CDR2 sequences are MDHEN and SYDVKM. The CDR3: CASSLNQPQHF. In DNA, the CDR3 is TGTGCCAGCAGTTTGAATCAGCCCCAGCATTTT.

The CDR3 protein is CAIGLAGTLTYNEQFF. CDR3 nucleotides: TGTGCCATCGGACTAGCGGGAACCCTAACCTACAATGAGCAGTTCTTC. J is TRBJ2-1 and V is TRBV10-3; TRBD2 matches at 12 bases. The germline CDR1 and CDR2 sequences are ENHRY and SYGVKD. CDR3 length: 16 amino acids. V lost 8 bases and J lost 2; bases outside the gene matches: 7.

This chain connects TRBV7-3 to TRBJ2-1; a weak D match, TRBD2 (7 bases). This CDR3 region has 14 residues. Per the germline V gene, CDR1 is SGHTA and CDR2 is FQGTGA. Trimming removed 3 bases at V and 5 bases at J, with 11 bases between. CDR3 sequence reads: CASSFGRGHNEQFF. The DNA of the CDR3 is TGTGCCAGCAGCTTCGGGCGGGGGCACAATGAGCAGTTCTTC.

The rearrangement joins TRBV5-1 to TRBJ2-1, with unresolved D. In germline, CDR1 is SGHRS, CDR2 YFSETQ. Trimming removed 0 bases at V and 7 bases at J, with 11 bases between. CDR3 length: 14 amino acids. CDR3 sequence reads: CASSLGLALNEQFF. The CDR3 DNA is TGCGCCAGCAGCTTGGGACTCGCTTTGAATGAGCAGTTCTTC.

Remarks on this clone: The sample carries other DNA sequences with the same CDR3. The chain employs TRBV7-2 and TRBJ2-7; D unclear. Trimming stripped 1 base from V and 1 base from J, with 5 bases between. Germline CDR1 SGHTA, CDR2 FQGNSA. This CDR3 spans 13 amino acids. CDR3 residues: CASSLERSYEQYF. As DNA, the CDR3 is TGTGCCAGCAGCTTAGAGCGATCCTACGAGCAGTACTTC.